This TCR beta chain was recovered during a study of shared clonotypes between healthy human individuals. The repertoire was sequenced with immunoSEQ multiplex PCR; TCRdb's copy has only in-frame clones and lacks some. This table holds around 1,900,000 clones, about 93% found once. Positively selected for CCR7, the CD45RO-negative cells used as naive CD8 cells excluded terminally differentiated effector memory CD45RA+ cells. After removal of 9 bases from V and 3 bases from J, the junction contained 14 bases not matched to a gene. Germline V lookup: CDR1 MDHEN, CDR2 SYDVKM. This CDR3 comprises 16 residues.

The sequence derives from a young man in good health. Some clones in this sample may be carry-over from other donors' samples. The specimen sequenced was naive CD8+ T cells from PBMCs. This chain connects TRBV28 to TRBJ2-4; 7 bases align to TRBD2. The CDR3 loop reads CARPSTSPPNKNIQYF. The CDR3 DNA reads as TGTGCCAGACCGTCGACTAGCCCTCCAAACAAAAACATTCAGTACTTC.